Sequencing of this T cell receptor (beta chain) was carried out in a study of immune characterization of retroperitoneal liposarcoma. TCRdb independently ran MiXCR on the PCR reads; one entry per CDR3 protein. The repertoire includes approximately 2,000 distinct CDR3 sequences, around 36% of them detected once, and approximately 15% sits in the top ten. The CDR3 length is 14 residues. Germline CDR1 reads MNHNS; CDR2 reads SASEGT. Trimming at V came to 5 bases and at J to 13 bases, leaving 14 bases not matched to a gene. This TCR was sampled from a male donor with retroperitoneal liposarcoma. The sample consisted of tumor tissue. V and J are TRBV6-1 and TRBJ2-1, with 7 bases lining up with TRBD2. The CDR3 sequence: CASSSGIAKNIQFF. The CDR3, as DNA: TGTGCCAGCAGTAGCGGGATAGCCAAAAACATTCAGTTCTTC.